Listed below are T cell receptor beta chains from one sample, sequenced in a study of blood T cell repertoires in COVID-19. Produced via immunoSEQ multiplex PCR; TCRdb's table is partial and in-frame only. The data show a few hundred thousand clones, around 81% seen once. Sequenced input: peripheral blood. These receptors were collected from a woman in her 70s with acute or convalescent COVID-19. The CDR3 runs from the conserved cysteine through the conserved F or W. The D gene is left open where the match is weak. Clone size is given for some rows only: seen once, a few or many times, or a class if the clone is expanded.

. | TRBJ2-5 | TRBV2 | . | 15 | CASSWDTSGTETQYF | TGTGCCAGCAGTTGGGACACCTCAGGAACGGAGACCCAGTACTTC
. | TRBJ1-4 | TRBV10-2 | . | 14 | CASSEMQINEKLFF | TGCGCCAGCAGTGAGATGCAGATTAATGAAAAACTGTTTTTT
. | TRBJ2-2 | TRBV7-3 | TRBD1 | 16 | CASSPTGGAGTGELFF | TGTGCCAGCAGCCCAACAGGGGGCGCGGGCACCGGGGAGCTGTTTTTT
. | TRBJ2-7 | TRBV11-2 | . | 17 | CASSLDGAETGNYEQYF | TGTGCCAGCAGCTTAGATGGTGCTGAGACAGGAAACTACGAGCAGTACTTC
. | TRBJ1-3 | TRBV9 | . | 21 | CASSVEGGMGRFMSTGNTIYF | TGTGCCAGCAGCGTAGAGGGGGGGATGGGACGTTTTATGTCGACTGGAAACACCATATATTTT
. | TRBJ2-1 | TRBV19 | . | 12 | CASSIDRREPFF | TGTGCCAGTAGTATAGATCGGAGGGAGCCGTTCTTC
. | TRBJ2-3 | TRBV27 | . | 15 | CASHRAAVSTDTQYF | TGTGCCAGCCACAGGGCAGCGGTTAGCACAGATACGCAGTATTTT
. | TRBJ2-1 | TRBV6-5 | . | 13 | CASRQSSYNEQFF | TGTGCCAGCCGACAGTCGTCCTACAATGAGCAGTTCTTC
. | TRBJ2-1 | TRBV24-1 | TRBD2 | 16 | CATSDRGTSGRDEQFF | TGTGCCACCAGTGATCGTGGGACTAGCGGGCGAGATGAGCAGTTCTTC
. | TRBJ1-5 | TRBV6-1 | . | 15 | CASSEIQGGVQPQHF | TGTGCCAGCAGTGAGATACAGGGTGGCGTTCAGCCCCAGCATTTT
. | TRBJ2-1 | TRBV7-9 | TRBD2 | 14 | CASSLERGHNEQFF | TGTGCCAGCAGCTTGGAGCGGGGACACAATGAGCAGTTCTTC
. | TRBJ2-3 | TRBV3-1/TRBV3-2 | TRBD1 | 14 | CASSQDRVSDTQYF | TGTGCCAGCAGCCAGGACAGGGTCTCAGATACGCAGTATTTT
. | TRBJ2-5 | TRBV4-1 | . | 16 | CASSQGVRLYQETQYF | TGCGCCAGCAGCCAAGGAGTTAGATTGTACCAAGAGACCCAGTACTTC
. | TRBJ2-3 | TRBV30 | . | 17 | CAWKQGRGAVYPDTQYF | TGTGCCTGGAAGCAGGGGAGGGGGGCTGTCTATCCAGATACGCAGTATTTT
. | TRBJ2-5 | TRBV7-3 | TRBD2 | 15 | CASSFSGGKGETQYF | TGTGCCAGCAGCTTTAGCGGGGGAAAAGGGGAGACCCAGTACTTC
. | TRBJ2-1 | TRBV5-1 | TRBD1 | 14 | CASSAGTDYNEQFF | TGCGCCAGCTCCGCCGGGACAGACTACAATGAGCAGTTCTTC
. | TRBJ1-4 | TRBV3-1/TRBV3-2 | . | 17 | CASSRESWGGLNEKLFF | TGTGCCAGCAGCCGGGAAAGCTGGGGGGGACTTAATGAAAAACTGTTTTTT
. | TRBJ2-1 | TRBV19 | TRBD2 | 14 | CASKLAGTYNEQFF | TGTGCCAGTAAGCTAGCGGGGACCTACAATGAGCAGTTCTTC
. | TRBJ2-7 | TRBV6-5 | . | 12 | CASSLVSYEQYF | TGTGCCAGCAGCCTAGTATCCTACGAGCAGTACTTC
. | TRBJ1-6 | TRBV6-5 | TRBD1 | 15 | CASSYNDRGGSPLHF | TGTGCCAGCAGTTACAACGACAGGGGAGGCTCACCCCTCCACTTT
. | TRBJ1-4 | TRBV23-1 | TRBD1 | 15 | CASSQSHRGGEKLFF | TGCGCCAGCAGTCAATCGCACAGGGGTGGTGAAAAACTGTTTTTT
. | TRBJ1-4 | TRBV6-1 | . | 16 | CASSEAGASTNEKLFF | TGTGCCAGCAGTGAAGCAGGGGCCTCAACTAATGAAAAACTGTTTTTT
. | TRBJ2-2 | TRBV13 | . | 14 | CASRARGDTGELFF | TGTGCCAGCAGGGCCAGGGGTGACACCGGGGAGCTGTTTTTT
. | TRBJ2-1 | TRBV11-2 | TRBD2 | 14 | CASRGTRGAGGKFF | TGTGCCAGCAGGGGGACTCGCGGGGCCGGGGGGAAGTTCTTC
. | TRBJ2-5 | TRBV6-1 | TRBD2 | 17 | CASSDYLAGGLGETQYF | TGTGCCAGCAGTGATTATTTAGCGGGGGGGTTGGGAGAGACCCAGTACTTC
. | TRBJ1-5 | TRBV29-1 | . | 14 | CSVEDSGFNQPQHF | TGCAGCGTTGAAGATTCAGGTTTCAATCAGCCCCAGCATTTT
few | TRBJ1-1 | TRBV5-1 | . | 14 | CASSFKDMNTEAFF | TGCGCCAGCAGCTTCAAGGACATGAACACTGAAGCTTTCTTT
. | TRBJ1-5 | TRBV6-5 | . | 12 | CASRKRDQPQHF | TGTGCCAGCAGGAAAAGAGATCAGCCCCAGCATTTT
. | TRBJ2-1 | TRBV3-1/TRBV3-2 | . | 11 | CASSQTDEQFF | TGTGCCAGCAGCCAAACGGATGAGCAGTTCTTC